The sequence of this T cell receptor (beta chain) was determined in a study of blood T cell repertoires in COVID-19. Study-wide context: The analysed material was cDNA or gDNA that came from T cells, B-cell-depleted T cells, or PBMCs.

The data were produced by immunoSEQ multiplex PCR, yet TCRdb's version contains in-frame clones alone and is incomplete. This table has under 300,000 clones, approximately 86% appearing once. V trimming: 3 bases; J trimming: 0 bases; junction bases outside the gene matches: 15. Germline V gene sequence: CDR1 LNHNV, CDR2 YYDKDF (reference sequence). The CDR3 is 20 amino acids. Those enrolled, adults aged roughly 18 to 89 years, came from about two dozen US areas. The specimen was PBMCs or T cells enriched from blood (not recorded which). V is TRBV15 and J is TRBJ2-1; 9 bases match TRBD2. This TCR was recovered from a woman between 50 and 59 years old who had recovered from COVID-19. Here the CDR3 reads CATSRESASGIESSYNEQFF. CDR3 bases: TGTGCCACCAGCAGGGAGTCGGCTAGCGGGATCGAGAGCTCCTACAATGAGCAGTTCTTC.